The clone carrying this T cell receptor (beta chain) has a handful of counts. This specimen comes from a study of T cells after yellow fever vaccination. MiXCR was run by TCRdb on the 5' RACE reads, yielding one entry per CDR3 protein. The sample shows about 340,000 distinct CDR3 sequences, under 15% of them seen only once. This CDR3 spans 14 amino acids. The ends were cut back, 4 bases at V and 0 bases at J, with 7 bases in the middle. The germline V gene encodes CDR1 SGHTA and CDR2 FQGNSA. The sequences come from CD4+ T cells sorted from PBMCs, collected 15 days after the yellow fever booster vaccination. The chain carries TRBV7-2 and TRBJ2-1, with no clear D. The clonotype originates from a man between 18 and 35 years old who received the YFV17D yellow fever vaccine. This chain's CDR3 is CASSSQTSYNEQFF. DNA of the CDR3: TGTGCCAGCAGCTCCCAGACCTCCTACAATGAGCAGTTCTTC.